Listed here is a single T cell receptor (beta chain). Its antigen remains unknown. These data come from a study of T cell responses to AZD1222 COVID-19 vaccine. The study, taken as a whole, reports: Sampling captured repertoires only after the peak T cell response.

Trimming left V 0 bases short and J 4 bases short, with 15 bases between. Per the germline V gene, CDR1 is LGHDT and CDR2 is YNNKEL (reference sequence). This CDR3 comprises 16 residues. Clones were read by immunoSEQ multiplex PCR, and TCRdb kept only the in-frame ones, dropping some. The sample comprises approximately 110,000 clones, roughly 87% of which are singletons, and approximately 10% rests with the top ten. This TCR derives from an adult in good health. The chain carries TRBV3-1 (or the pseudogene TRBV3-2) and TRBJ1-2, with D possibly matching TRBD1 (5 bases). The sample consisted of peripheral blood, taken on day 0 of AZD1222 vaccination. The chain's CDR3 is CASSQDSAGTLYGYTF. The CDR3 DNA sequence: TGTGCCAGCAGCCAAGATTCGGCAGGGACCCTCTATGGCTACACCTTC.